This TCR beta chain was captured in a study of post-analysis software for immune sequencing data. At the level of the study: Progressive-relapsing, secondary progressive and relapsing-remitting multiple sclerosis were among the disease courses included.

This clonotype showed up just once. Its antigen remains unidentified. General observations from the study: A few TRBV segments were significantly more frequent in patients than in controls. TRBV5-6, TRBV5-1 and TRBV20-1 were among these segments. Multiple sclerosis was associated with a significant reduction in normalized Chao1 diversity relative to controls.

From germline, CDR1 is SQVTM and CDR2 ANQGSEA. Trimming at V came to 6 bases and at J to 3 bases, leaving 12 bases not matched to a gene. The CDR3 totals 17 residues. Unique molecular identifiers featured in each of the TCR beta cDNA libraries. Out of roughly 0.95 to 10 million T cells, some 480,000 cDNA molecules were generated. MiXCR was run by TCRdb on the PCR reads, yielding one entry per CDR3 protein. The sample carries under 900,000 distinct CDR3 sequences, approximately 57% recorded once. The specimen sequenced was blood. This sequence originates from a girl aged 10-17 years with multiple sclerosis. The V and J genes are TRBV29-1 and TRBJ2-3; 13 nucleotides line up with TRBD2. The CDR3 DNA sequence: TGCAGCGTCGGCACTAGCGGGAGGGTTGAGAGGACAGATACGCAGTATTTT. Translation gives CSVGTSGRVERTDTQYF.